These T cell receptor beta chains were read from a single sample in a study of glioma-infiltrating T cells. TCRdb itself ran the multiplex PCR reads through MiXCR, one entry per CDR3 protein. The table shows fewer than 500,000 distinct CDR3 sequences, with more than 35% occurring only once. The sample taken for sequencing was glioma tissue, nonneoplastic brain tissue, or PBMCs (not recorded which). The receptors derive from a human donor with low-grade glioma or glioblastoma, undergoing nonglioma brain surgery, or in good health (not recorded which). Both conserved end residues are part of each CDR3. Fields, in order: V gene, J gene, D gene, clone size, CDR3 protein, CDR3 DNA. The D gene is left open where the match is weak. Where a row states a size, it is once, few, many or the class of an expanded clone; other rows omit it.

>TRBV20-1|TRBJ2-7|NA|NA
CSASWTVAYEQYF
TGCAGTGCTAGTTGGACCGTGGCCTACGAGCAGTACTTC
>TRBV20-1|TRBJ2-1|TRBD2|many
CSAGRGSGMYNEQFF
TGCAGTGCTGGAAGGGGTAGCGGGATGTACAATGAGCAGTTCTTC
>TRBV4-1|TRBJ2-7|NA|NA
CASSQGPGHPSYEQYF
TGCGCCAGCAGCCAAGGGCCGGGACACCCCTCCTACGAGCAGTACTTC
>TRBV19|TRBJ1-5|NA|few
CASSIFDSNQPQHF
TGTGCCAGTAGTATCTTCGACAGCAATCAGCCCCAGCATTTT
>TRBV24-1|TRBJ2-1|TRBD1|NA
CATSYFTGAAQFF
TGTGCCACCAGTTATTTCACAGGGGCAGCGCAGTTCTTC
>TRBV4-2|TRBJ2-5|TRBD2|NA
CASRRVAGGQETQYF
TGTGCCAGCAGGAGGGTAGCGGGAGGCCAAGAGACCCAGTACTTC
>TRBV27|TRBJ1-6|NA|few
CASTSLLGRRSSGSPLHF
TGTGCCAGCACCTCTCTCCTCGGGCGGCGGAGTTCGGGTTCACCCCTCCACTTT
>TRBV2|TRBJ1-2|NA|few
CASSEKRGNGYTF
TGTGCCAGCAGTGAGAAGAGGGGGAATGGCTACACCTTC
>TRBV5-6|TRBJ2-3|TRBD2|NA
CASSFPLREVDTQYF
TGTGCCAGCAGCTTCCCTTTGCGGGAGGTAGATACGCAGTATTTT
>TRBV7-6|TRBJ1-1|TRBD1|NA
CASSQDLQGANTEAFF
TGTGCCAGCAGCCAAGATCTGCAGGGGGCGAACACTGAAGCTTTCTTT
>TRBV6-1|TRBJ2-3|NA|many
CASTRDKGWRLRDTQYF
TGTGCCAGCACCCGTGACAAGGGATGGAGATTGAGAGATACGCAGTATTTT
>TRBV7-9|TRBJ1-2|NA|few
CASTNLDFYGYTF
TGTGCCAGCACGAACCTGGACTTCTATGGCTACACCTTC
>TRBV4-1|TRBJ2-7|TRBD1|NA
CAGSQGQGTYEQYF
TGCGCCGGCAGCCAGGGACAGGGGACCTACGAGCAGTACTTC
>TRBV5-8|TRBJ1-6|NA|once
CASRGQIYSPLHF
TGTGCCAGCAGAGGACAGATCTATTCACCCCTCCACTTT
>TRBV6-1|TRBJ1-1|TRBD1|few
CASSERDRGPHPNTEAFF
TGTGCCAGCAGTGAGAGGGACAGGGGGCCCCACCCGAACACTGAAGCTTTCTTT
>TRBV27|TRBJ2-1|TRBD2|many
CASSLFRLAGNNEQFF
TGTGCCAGCAGTTTATTTCGGCTAGCGGGAAACAATGAGCAGTTCTTC
>TRBV18|TRBJ2-7|NA|NA
CASSPRQITYEQYF
TGTGCCAGCTCACCACGCCAGATTACCTACGAGCAGTACTTC
>TRBV11-2|TRBJ2-1|NA|NA
CASSLGPLAASYNEQLF
TGTGCCAGCAGCTTAGGGCCTTTAGCCGCTTCCTACAATGAGCAGTTGTTC
>TRBV29-1|TRBJ1-1|NA|few
CSVDEDKNTEAFF
TGCAGCGTTGATGAGGACAAGAACACTGAAGCTTTCTTT
>TRBV4-2|TRBJ2-1|NA|few
CASSQDPLAEYNEQFF
TGTGCCAGCAGCCAAGATCCGCTGGCGGAATACAATGAGCAGTTCTTC
>TRBV28|TRBJ1-2|TRBD1|few
CATAGQGAYYGYTF
TGTGCCACGGCTGGACAGGGGGCATACTATGGCTACACCTTC
>TRBV19|TRBJ1-2|TRBD1|NA
CANSTGQGRGYTF
TGTGCCAATAGTACTGGACAGGGTAGGGGCTACACCTTC
>TRBV25-1|TRBJ1-4|NA|many
CASTNLAPGEKLFF
TGTGCCAGCACTAATCTAGCCCCAGGGGAAAAACTGTTTTTT
>TRBV6-2/TRBV6-3|TRBJ1-2|NA|NA
CAGSYGTDYGYTF
TGTGCCGGCAGTTACGGGACTGATTATGGCTACACCTTC
>TRBV28|TRBJ1-4|NA|few
CASTMSGEKLFF
TGTGCCAGCACCATGTCGGGGGAAAAACTGTTTTTT
>TRBV7-2|TRBJ2-1|NA|NA
CASSLLDEQFF
TGTGCCAGCAGCCTGCTAGACGAGCAGTTCTTC
>TRBV6-1|TRBJ2-1|TRBD1|few
CASSRRPGTGASSYNEQFF
TGTGCCAGCAGTCGACGTCCCGGGACAGGGGCGAGCTCCTACAATGAGCAGTTCTTC
>TRBV6-2/TRBV6-3|TRBJ2-6|NA|many
CASSDVQSGANVLTF
TGTGCCAGCAGCGACGTTCAATCTGGGGCCAACGTCCTGACTTTC
>TRBV27|TRBJ2-7|NA|few
CASSNNYYEQYF
TGTGCCAGCAGTAATAACTATTACGAGCAGTACTTC
>TRBV18|TRBJ2-3|NA|NA
CASSPRDTQYF
TGTGCCAGCTCACCAAGAGATACGCAGTATTTT
>TRBV24-1|TRBJ1-1|TRBD1|NA
CAPSDSNRGRVTEAFF
TGTGCCCCCAGTGATTCTAACAGGGGGCGCGTCACTGAAGCTTTCTTT
>TRBV28|TRBJ2-5|NA|NA
CASSFLSARQETQYF
TGTGCCAGCAGTTTTCTTAGCGCTAGACAAGAGACCCAGTACTTC
>TRBV19|TRBJ2-1|NA|NA
CASSVQYAGSSYNEQFF
TGTGCCAGTTCCGTTCAATACGCTGGGAGCTCCTACAATGAGCAGTTCTTC
>TRBV28|TRBJ2-3|NA|few
CASSFFQAWNSDTQYF
TGTGCCAGCAGTTTTTTCCAGGCCTGGAATTCAGATACGCAGTATTTT
>TRBV6-2/TRBV6-3|TRBJ2-7|NA|NA
CASNYGTDIYEQYF
TGTGCCAGCAACTACGGGACGGACATCTACGAGCAGTACTTC